The clone carrying this T cell receptor beta chain was found a few times. Via MiXCR, TCRdb re-called the RACE reads, giving one row per CDR3 protein. The repertoire holds approximately 260,000 distinct CDR3 sequences, with 8.6% as singletons. The entry originates in a study of human T cells and chemical hapten exposure. Noted time point: pre-sensitization, week 0. Treatment described: therapeutic diphenylcyclopropenone sensitization with weekly scalp DPC. The ends were cut back, 1 base at V and 2 bases at J, with 11 bases in the middle. In germline, CDR1 is SGHTA, CDR2 FQGNSA. This CDR3 has 16 residues.

The sequence came from a woman aged 40 to 50 with alopecia areata. Some clones in this sample may be carry-over from other donors' samples. The chain uses TRBV7-2 and TRBJ2-2; the D gene could be TRBD1 or TRBD2 (5 bases each). This specimen consisted of whole blood, obtained in connection with sensitization to the hapten diphenylcyclopropenone (DPC). CDR3 sequence (DNA): TGTGCCAGCAGCTTAGTCGGGACGGATAACACCGGGGAGCTGTTTTTT. It specifies CASSLVGTDNTGELFF.